This T cell receptor (beta chain) was observed in a study of PD-1 blockade in classical Hodgkin lymphoma. Sample time point: cycle 4 day 1 (C4D1), after 6 weeks of nivolumab. Each of the patients experienced relapse following autologous stem cell transplantation, and their brentuximab vedotin exposure differed. CD8+ T cells were isolated from thawed PBMCs by magnetic negative selection. The ends were cut back, 3 bases at V and 6 bases at J, with 8 bases in the middle. In germline, CDR1 is LNHDA, CDR2 SQIVND (reference sequence). This CDR3 contains 13 residues. Here immunoSEQ multiplex PCR was the method, and the copy in TCRdb shows in-frame clones only, minus some. The sample has approximately 21,000 clones; roughly 80% are singletons.

This sequence joins TRBV19 and TRBJ2-2; D not resolved. The sequenced sample was CD8+ T cells from blood, obtained before the fourth cycle of nivolumab. This clonotype was sampled from a human donor with classical Hodgkin lymphoma. The CDR3 is CASSILGAGELFF. The CDR3 nucleotides read TGTGCCAGTAGTATTCTGGGCGCCGGGGAGCTGTTTTTT.